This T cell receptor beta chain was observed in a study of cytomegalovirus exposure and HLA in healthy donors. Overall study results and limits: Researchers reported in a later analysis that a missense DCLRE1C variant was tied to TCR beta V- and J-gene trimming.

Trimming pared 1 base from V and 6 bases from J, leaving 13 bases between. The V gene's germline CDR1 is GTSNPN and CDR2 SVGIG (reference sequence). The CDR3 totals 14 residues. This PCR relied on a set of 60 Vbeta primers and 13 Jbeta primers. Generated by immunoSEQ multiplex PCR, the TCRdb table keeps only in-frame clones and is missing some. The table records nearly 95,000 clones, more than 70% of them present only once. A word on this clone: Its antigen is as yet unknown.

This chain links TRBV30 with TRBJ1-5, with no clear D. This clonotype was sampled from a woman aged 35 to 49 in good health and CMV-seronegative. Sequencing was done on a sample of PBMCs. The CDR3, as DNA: TGTGCCTGGAGTGCAGGACTGGTGGGTCAGCCCCAGCATTTT. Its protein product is CAWSAGLVGQPQHF.